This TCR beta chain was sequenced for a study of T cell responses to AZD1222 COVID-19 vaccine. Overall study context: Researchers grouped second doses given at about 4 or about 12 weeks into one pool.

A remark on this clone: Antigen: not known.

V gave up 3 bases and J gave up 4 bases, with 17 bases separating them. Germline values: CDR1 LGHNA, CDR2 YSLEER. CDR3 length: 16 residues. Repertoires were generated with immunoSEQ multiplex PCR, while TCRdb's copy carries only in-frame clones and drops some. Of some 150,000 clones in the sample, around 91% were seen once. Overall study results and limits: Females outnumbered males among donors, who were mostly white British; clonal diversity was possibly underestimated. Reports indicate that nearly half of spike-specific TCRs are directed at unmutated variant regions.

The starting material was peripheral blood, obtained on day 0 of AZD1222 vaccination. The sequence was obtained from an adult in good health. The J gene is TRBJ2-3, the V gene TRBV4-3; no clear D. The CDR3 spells CASSQSERSWADTQYF. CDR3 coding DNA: TGCGCCAGCAGCCAGTCCGAGCGATCATGGGCAGATACGCAGTATTTT.